These 30 T cell receptor beta chains originate from one sample sequenced in a study of shared clonotypes between healthy human individuals. Generated by immunoSEQ multiplex PCR, the TCRdb table keeps only in-frame clones and is missing some. The table lists 1.5 million to 2.5 million clones, about 95% of them singletons. The naive CD8 fraction comprised CD45RO-negative cells positively selected for CCR7 and excluded terminally differentiated effector memory CD45RA+ cells. Sequenced material: naive CD8+ T cells sorted from blood. The receptors originated from a man in his late teens or twenties in good health.

This clone is a singleton in its sample. The chain combines TRBV6-5 with TRBJ1-6; 8 nucleotides agree with TRBD1. V trimming: 0 bases; J trimming: 7 bases; junction bases outside the gene matches: 2. The CDR3 extends over 15 amino acids. Germline assignment: CDR1 MNHEY and CDR2 SVGAGI. The CDR3: CASSYSTGVNSPLHF. For the CDR3, the DNA is TGTGCCAGCAGTTACTCGACAGGGGTAAATTCACCCCTCCACTTT.

This chain links TRBV5-1 with TRBJ1-6; possible D gene TRBD1, 6 bases. CDR1 is SGHRS, CDR2 YFSETQ, per germline. CDR3 length: 16 residues. Trimming took 3 bases from V and 5 from J, leaving 15 bases between them. CDR3 in DNA: TGCGCCAGCAGCTGGGACATACCTTCGGATAATTCACCCCTCCACTTT. It is translated as CASSWDIPSDNSPLHF.

This chain joins TRBV4-1 and TRBJ2-7; 7 bases are a match to TRBD2. J lost 0 bases, V lost 0 bases, and 5 bases had no gene match. This CDR3 is 16 amino acids long. The V gene's germline CDR1 is MGHRA and CDR2 YSYEKL. The CDR3 spells CASSQDPSGASYEQYF. For the CDR3, the DNA is TGCGCCAGCAGCCAAGACCCCAGCGGGGCCTCCTACGAGCAGTACTTC.

The rearrangement joins TRBV29-1 to TRBJ2-2; D perhaps matches TRBD2 (6 bases). The CDR3 is 16 amino acids. V lost 1 base and J 3 bases, leaving 15 bases between the germline ends. In germline, CDR1 is SQVTM, CDR2 ANQGSEA. The CDR3 sequence: CSVEVWRESYTGELFF. Written as DNA, the CDR3 is TGCAGCGTTGAAGTTTGGAGGGAGTCTTACACCGGGGAGCTGTTTTTT.

The DNA of the CDR3 is TGTGCCAGCAGCGTAGAAGGAGACTATAATTCACCCCTCCACTTT. Translating gives CASSVEGDYNSPLHF. This chain uses TRBV9 with TRBJ1-6; D unclear. With 0 bases removed from V and 3 bases from J, the gap between germline ends came to 7 bases. The CDR3 sequence is 15 residues long. Per the germline V gene, CDR1 is SGDLS and CDR2 is YYNGEE. Combining the CDR3 with reference TRBV9 and TRBJ1-6 gives the whole variable domain DSGVTQTPKHLITATGQRVTLRCSPRSGDLSVYWYQQSLDQGLQFLIQYYNGEERAKGNILERFSAQQFPDLHSELNLSSLELGDSALYFCASSVEGDYNSPLHFGNGTRLTVT.

Worth noting for this clone: This specimen includes other DNA sequences encoding the same CDR3. The chain couples TRBV9 to TRBJ1-2, with a possible D match to TRBD1 (6 bases). Trimming left V 0 bases short and J 4 bases short, with 10 bases between. In germline, CDR1 is SGDLS, CDR2 YYNGEE. This CDR3 contains 14 residues. The CDR3 spells CASSVGGGVYGYTF. In DNA, the CDR3 is TGTGCCAGCAGCGTAGGAGGGGGGGTCTATGGCTACACCTTC.

The count of this clone is one. This chain joins TRBV29-1 and TRBJ2-1, with D possibly being TRBD1 (6 bases). Germline V CDR1 and CDR2: SQVTM, ANQGSEA. V shed 7 bases and J shed 6 bases, with 19 bases lying between them. CDR3 size: 14 residues. CDR3 in amino acids: CSAVHPGTPNEQFF. CDR3 in DNA: TGCAGCGCCGTACACCCGGGGACACCCAATGAGCAGTTCTTC.

This rearrangement joins TRBV9 to TRBJ2-7, with TRBD1 matching 8 bases. CDR3 length: 13 amino acids. J lost 5 bases, V lost 3 bases, and 4 bases had no gene match. Germline assignment: CDR1 SGDLS and CDR2 YYNGEE. The CDR3 reads CASSDWTGHEQYF. The CDR3, as DNA: TGTGCCAGCAGCGATTGGACAGGGCACGAGCAGTACTTC.

The chain links TRBV29-1 to TRBJ2-7, with D perhaps being TRBD1 or TRBD2 (6 bases each). Germline assignment: CDR1 SQVTM and CDR2 ANQGSEA. CDR3 size: 14 residues. The V end lost 7 bases, the J end lost 3 bases, and 19 bases lay between the germline ends. The CDR3 here is CSAGDRGTSYEQYF. CDR3 DNA sequence: TGCAGCGCTGGGGATCGGGGGACAAGCTACGAGCAGTACTTC.

Concerning this clone itself: Within the sample, other DNA sequences also encode this same CDR3. The V call is TRBV13, the J call TRBJ2-7, with TRBD1 matching over 9 bases. Germline loops: CDR1 PRHDT, CDR2 FYEKMQ (reference sequence). The CDR3 is 15 residues long. V dropped 0 bases and J dropped 2; count of bases not matched to a gene: 2. CDR3 DNA: TGTGCCAGCAGCTTAGGCGGACAGGGGACCTACGAGCAGTACTTC. This codes for CASSLGGQGTYEQYF.

The chain joins TRBV6-1 to TRBJ2-3; D is undetermined. CDR1 MNHNS and CDR2 SASEGT come from the germline V gene. V dropped 2 bases and J dropped 2 bases, with 5 bases sitting between them. This CDR3 contains 13 residues. DNA of the CDR3: TGTGCCAGCAGTGAACGGATCACAGATACGCAGTATTTT. The encoded protein is CASSERITDTQYF.

This chain joins TRBV5-1 and TRBJ2-7; TRBD1 matches 8 bases. V shed 4 bases and J 0 bases; nucleotides not matched to a gene: 15. The CDR3 has 18 amino acids. CDR1 and CDR2 from the germline V gene are SGHRS and YFSETQ. CDR3 residues: CASSTAITGGALSYEQYF. CDR3 DNA sequence: TGCGCCAGCAGCACAGCAATAACAGGGGGTGCCCTCTCCTACGAGCAGTACTTC.

As regards this clone: This sample includes further DNA sequences coding for the same CDR3. The chain couples TRBV4-1 to TRBJ2-7, with 9 nucleotides matching TRBD1. The germline V gene encodes CDR1 MGHRA and CDR2 YSYEKL. The CDR3 extends over 15 amino acids. Losses at the gene ends were 3 bases for V and 1 base for J; bases not matched to a gene: 4. The CDR3 coding sequence is TGCGCCAGCAGCCAGGCCGGGACAGGGTCCTACGAGCAGTACTTC. Translating it yields CASSQAGTGSYEQYF.

The chain has TRBV15 and TRBJ2-7, with a tentative D call TRBD2 (5 bases). CDR1 is LNHNV and CDR2 is YYDKDF in the germline V gene (reference sequence). There are 15 residues in the CDR3. V gave up 4 bases and J gave up 4 bases, with 17 bases separating them. DNA of the CDR3: TGTGCCACCAGCACTAAGAGGGTTACGGATTACGAGCAGTACTTC. Protein sequence: CATSTKRVTDYEQYF.

V usage is TRBV5-1 and J usage is TRBJ1-5; D not resolved. This CDR3 contains 15 residues. Germline lookup yields CDR1 SGHRS and CDR2 YFSETQ. Deletions cut 1 base from V and 0 bases from J, with 8 bases between. CDR3 nucleotides: TGCGCCAGCAGCTTGATGGGATATAGCAATCAGCCCCAGCATTTT. This gives the protein CASSLMGYSNQPQHF.

In DNA form, the CDR3 reads TGTGCCAGCAGCTTGGGTCCACCAGAAGGCGAGCAGTACTTC. This encodes CASSLGPPEGEQYF. This chain connects TRBV5-4 to TRBJ2-7; D uncertain. Trimming stripped 0 bases from V and 6 bases from J, with 13 bases between. The CDR3 runs to 14 residues. Germline V gene sequence: CDR1 SGHNT, CDR2 YYREEE (reference sequence).

The chain has TRBV28 and TRBJ2-1; D is unclear. V was trimmed by 5 bases and J by 0 bases, leaving 14 bases between them. The CDR3 length is 16 residues. Per the germline V gene, CDR1 is MDHEN and CDR2 is SYDVKM. CDR3 in amino acids: CASSHPGDGSYNEQFF. CDR3 DNA: TGTGCCAGCAGTCACCCCGGTGACGGCTCCTACAATGAGCAGTTCTTC.

The chain employs TRBV27 and TRBJ2-7; D might be TRBD1 (5 bases). Germline V gives CDR1 MNHEY, CDR2 SMNVEV (reference sequence). Deletions cut 5 bases from V and 5 bases from J, with 7 bases between. This CDR3 spans 11 amino acids. CDR3 protein: CASSVRDEQYF. The CDR3 nucleotides are TGTGCCAGCAGTGTCAGGGACGAGCAGTACTTC.

V usage is TRBV27 and J usage is TRBJ2-1; 7 positions agree with TRBD2. This CDR3 comprises 16 residues. J gave up 4 bases and V 2 bases, and 8 bases lay outside the gene matches. Germline CDR1 MNHEY, CDR2 SMNVEV (reference sequence). The CDR3 reads CASSLTATSWYNEQFF. In DNA form, the CDR3 reads TGTGCCAGCAGTTTAACGGCGACTAGCTGGTACAATGAGCAGTTCTTC.

The chain links TRBV7-2 to TRBJ2-3; 10 bases match TRBD2. From germline, CDR1 is SGHTA and CDR2 FQGNSA. The CDR3 sequence is 16 residues long. V dropped 4 bases and J dropped 2; count of bases not matched to a gene: 6. In nucleotides, the CDR3 is TGTGCCAGCAGCTCCCCACTAGCGGGATACACAGATACGCAGTATTTT. As protein: CASSSPLAGYTDTQYF.

V is TRBV19 and J is TRBJ2-3; the match to TRBD1 covers 8 bases. Per germline, CDR1 LNHDA and CDR2 SQIVND (reference sequence). V shed 10 bases, J shed 2 bases, and the junction held 8 bases outside the gene matches. The CDR3 totals 14 residues. CDR3 residues: CATLDRDSTDTQYF. CDR3 nucleotides: TGTGCCACCCTGGACAGGGATTCCACAGATACGCAGTATTTT.

In regard to this clone: Other DNA sequences of this sample code for an identical CDR3. V usage is TRBV5-4 and J usage is TRBJ2-7; D unclear. V was trimmed by 4 bases and J by 1 base, leaving 6 bases between them. This CDR3 is built from 12 residues. Germline CDR1 reads SGHNT; CDR2 reads YYREEE (reference sequence). The CDR3 spells CASSRESYEQYF. Written as DNA, the CDR3 is TGTGCCAGCAGCCGCGAATCCTACGAGCAGTACTTC. Together with reference TRBV5-4 and TRBJ2-7, the CDR3 gives the full variable domain: ETGVTQSPTHLIKTRGQQVTLRCSSQSGHNTVSWYQQALGQGPQFIFQYYREEENGRGNFPPRFSGLQFPNYSSELNVNALELDDSALYLCASSRESYEQYFGPGTRLTVT.

The chain has TRBV7-9 and TRBJ1-4; TRBD1 agrees at 10 bases. The ends lost 5 bases at V and 8 bases at J; junction bases unmatched: 5. The length of the CDR3 is 14 residues. Germline loops: CDR1 SEHNR, CDR2 FQNEAQ (reference sequence). The CDR3 here is CASSPTGGREKLFF. CDR3 bases: TGTGCCAGCAGCCCGACAGGGGGCCGAGAAAAACTGTTTTTT.

Comments on this clone: The same CDR3 also results from other DNA sequences found in this sample. This chain connects TRBV10-2 to TRBJ2-3; D perhaps matches TRBD1 (5 bases). The CDR3 loop spans 12 amino acids. Trimming left V 4 bases short and J 6 bases short, with 8 bases between. Germline lookup yields CDR1 WSHSY and CDR2 SAAADI. The CDR3 loop reads CASSVGVDTQYF. CDR3 bases: TGCGCCAGCAGTGTAGGGGTTGATACGCAGTATTTT.

The chain has TRBV4-3 and TRBJ2-2, with D maybe TRBD1 (7 bases). The CDR3 length is 16 residues. Trimming took 4 bases from V and 5 from J, leaving 17 bases between them. Germline lookup yields CDR1 LGHNA and CDR2 YSLEER. Here the CDR3 reads CASSLHGGTVTGELFF. DNA of the CDR3: TGCGCCAGCAGCCTCCACGGCGGGACAGTGACCGGGGAGCTGTTTTTT.

About this clone itself: Other DNA sequences in the same sample also yield this CDR3. V usage is TRBV6-5 and J usage is TRBJ2-1; D might be TRBD1 (5 bases). Trimming shortened V by 5 bases and J by 4 bases, and 6 bases separated the two germline ends. Germline V gives CDR1 MNHEY, CDR2 SVGAGI. CDR3 length: 12 residues. CDR3 sequence: CASSKGYNEQFF. CDR3 in DNA: TGTGCCAGCAGTAAGGGGTACAATGAGCAGTTCTTC.

The rearrangement joins TRBV29-1 to TRBJ1-2, with 9 positions matching TRBD1. Germline lookup yields CDR1 SQVTM and CDR2 ANQGSEA. The V gene end was trimmed by 1 base and the J gene end by 1 base; junction bases not matched to a gene: 10. The CDR3 spans 17 residues. In DNA, the CDR3 is TGCAGCGTTGAAGTGAGGGACAGGGAGGTCCATAACTATGGCTACACCTTC. Encoded protein: CSVEVRDREVHNYGYTF.

A note on this clone: Other DNA variants within this sample encode the same CDR3. This rearrangement joins TRBV27 to TRBJ2-7; D uncertain. CDR3 size: 13 residues. The germline V gene encodes CDR1 MNHEY and CDR2 SMNVEV (reference sequence). Trimming pared 0 bases from V and 3 bases from J, leaving 6 bases between. The CDR3 sequence: CASSLSRSYEQYF. CDR3 DNA: TGTGCCAGCAGTTTATCCAGGAGCTACGAGCAGTACTTC.

Only one count was recorded for this clone. The chain joins TRBV6-6 to TRBJ2-4; D unresolved. Germline CDR1 and CDR2: MNHNY and SVGAGI (reference sequence). The V and J ends lost 4 bases and 3 bases respectively, with 10 bases between them. CDR3 length: 14 residues. The CDR3 coding sequence is TGTGCCAGCAGTTCAACCCGAAGCAAAAACATTCAGTACTTC. Its protein product is CASSSTRSKNIQYF.

V gene TRBV11-2 combines with J gene TRBJ1-4, with TRBD1 matching 7 bases. Germline-derived CDR1 and CDR2 are SGHAT and FQNNGV. The CDR3 consists of 15 residues. V lost 5 bases to trimming and J lost 5 bases; unmatched junction nucleotides: 8. DNA for the CDR3: TGTGCCAGCAGCCCTCCGGGACAGACAAATGAAAAACTGTTTTTT. Protein: CASSPPGQTNEKLFF. The full variable domain, rest sourced from reference TRBV11-2 and TRBJ1-4, is EAGVAQSPRYKIIEKRQSVAFWCNPISGHATLYWYQQILGQGPKLLIQFQNNGVVDDSQLPKDRFSAERLKGVDSTLKIQPAKLEDSAVYLCASSPPGQTNEKLFFGSGTQLSVL.